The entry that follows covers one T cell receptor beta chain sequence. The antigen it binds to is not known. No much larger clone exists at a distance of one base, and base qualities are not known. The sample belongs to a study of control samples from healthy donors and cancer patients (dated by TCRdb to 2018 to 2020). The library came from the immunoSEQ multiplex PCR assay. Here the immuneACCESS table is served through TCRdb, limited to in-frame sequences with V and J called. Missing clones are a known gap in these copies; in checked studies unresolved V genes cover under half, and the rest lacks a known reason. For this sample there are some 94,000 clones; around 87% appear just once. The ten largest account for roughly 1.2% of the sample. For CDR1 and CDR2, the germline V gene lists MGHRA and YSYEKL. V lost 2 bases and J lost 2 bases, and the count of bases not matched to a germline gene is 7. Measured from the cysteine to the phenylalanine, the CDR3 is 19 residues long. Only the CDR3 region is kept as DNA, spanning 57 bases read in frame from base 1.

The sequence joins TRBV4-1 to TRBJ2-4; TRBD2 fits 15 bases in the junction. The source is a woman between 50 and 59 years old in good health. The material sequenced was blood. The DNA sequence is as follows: TGCGCCAGCAGCCAACTAGGACTAGCGGGAGGGCTTCCCAAAAACATTCAGTACTTC. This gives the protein CASSQLGLAGGLPKNIQYF.